The present T cell receptor (beta chain) was sequenced within a study of somatic mutations in cytotoxic T cells in rheumatoid arthritis (dated 2017 in TCRdb). Turning to the overall study: Sorted V beta1+ cells also underwent TCRB sequencing, and some V beta antibody-stained T-cell populations were flow-sorted at nearly 100% purity on a FACSAria II or Sony SH800. Whether expanded CD8+ T-cell clones in untreated, newly diagnosed rheumatoid arthritis carry somatic mutations was the study question, and clonality was characterized with TCRB deep sequencing. TCRB deep sequencing covered 65 to 80 patients with rheumatoid arthritis along with about 20 healthy controls. Median age was essentially the same in the patient group and the control group. What the work shows at the level of the full study, not this receptor alone: Several identical CD8+ TCRB sequences were found in both blood and synovial fluid, and in about an eighth of the roughly 60 patients the largest CD8+ clone exceeded 20% of CD8+ cells. An increase of CD8+ clonality with age was seen in patients (Spearman r ~ 0.46) but not in healthy controls. There was no significant difference in CD8+ T-cell clonality between rheumatoid arthritis patients and age-matched healthy controls. It was unknown which antigens the expanded CD8+ clones targeted, and their absence from virus-specific databases did not exclude viral specificity. The slight underrepresentation of TRBV07 in patients was not corrected for multiple comparisons.

The approximately 20 healthy controls were blood donors whose buffy coats were used; they had a median age of approximately 61 years (range roughly 20-80), and 45% to 65% were female. On an AutoMACS, CD4+ and CD8+ cells were isolated via positive magnetic bead selection, and their purity was verified by flow cytometry. Peripheral blood mononuclear cells were obtained using density gradient separation with Ficoll-Paque PLUS. Nucleospin Tissue or Tissue XS kits were used to extract DNA from CD4-enriched, CD8-enriched or PBMC samples, and a Qubit 2.0 fluorometer was used for quantification. Notes on this clone: Its antigen specificity is not known. The sample holds no much larger clone one base away, and base qualities are not on file.

TCRB CDR3 sequencing used the immunoSEQ assay on genomic DNA. In the source study's methods: Only productive TCRB rearrangements were included in the analyses. Clonality was expressed as a Shannon entropy-based productive clonality index, with each clone defined by a unique TCRB CDR3 sequence. The template counts of each clone relative to the total templates per sample were used to calculate repertoire overlap between two samples. Flow cytometry-measured V-gene usage correlated with V-gene usage from TCRB sequencing, with a Spearman r of 0.61. The table was pulled from immuneACCESS by TCRdb, which kept in-frame rearrangements only. Such tables lose some clones; where checked, under half of the loss comes from unresolved V genes, and the rest has no known cause. The V and J calls and the clone size are those of that table, but D and trimming were determined from the DNA. The sample has fewer than 30,000 clones on record, about 81% of them singletons. The biggest ten clones account for about 5% of the sample.

V is cut back by 2 bases and J by 0 bases, with 3 bases in the junction unmatched. For CDR1 and CDR2, the germline V gene lists MNHEY and SVGAGI. The CDR3 spans 16 residues, from the cysteine through the phenylalanine. Of all the DNA, just the CDR3 is kept, 48 bases in frame from base 1. The sequenced sample consisted of CD8+ T cells sorted from blood. The TCR originated in a man over 45 in good health. Recombination connected TRBV6-5 to TRBJ1-3, and 8 junction bases match TRBD1. In nucleotide form, the sequence is TGTGCCAGCAGTTACGGGACAGGAGACTCTGGAAACACCATATATTTT. This codes for CASSYGTGDSGNTIYF.